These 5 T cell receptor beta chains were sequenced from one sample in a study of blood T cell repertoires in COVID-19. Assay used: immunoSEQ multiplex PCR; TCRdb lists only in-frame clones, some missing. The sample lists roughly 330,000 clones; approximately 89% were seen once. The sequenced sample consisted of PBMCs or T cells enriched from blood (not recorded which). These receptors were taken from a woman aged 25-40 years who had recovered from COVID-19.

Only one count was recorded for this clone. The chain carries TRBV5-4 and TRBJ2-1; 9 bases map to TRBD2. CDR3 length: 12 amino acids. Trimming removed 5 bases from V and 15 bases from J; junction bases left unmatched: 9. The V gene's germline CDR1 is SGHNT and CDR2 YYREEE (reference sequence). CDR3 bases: TGTGCCAGCAGGTCAGGCGCGGGGGGGGTGTTCTTC. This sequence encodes CASRSGAGGVFF.

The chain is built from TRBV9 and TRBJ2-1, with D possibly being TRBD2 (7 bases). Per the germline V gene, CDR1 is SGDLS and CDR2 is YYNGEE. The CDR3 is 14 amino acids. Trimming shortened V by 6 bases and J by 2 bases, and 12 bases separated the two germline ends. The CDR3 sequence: CASTRGATYNEQFF. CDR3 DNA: TGTGCCAGCACACGGGGGGCCACCTACAATGAGCAGTTCTTC.

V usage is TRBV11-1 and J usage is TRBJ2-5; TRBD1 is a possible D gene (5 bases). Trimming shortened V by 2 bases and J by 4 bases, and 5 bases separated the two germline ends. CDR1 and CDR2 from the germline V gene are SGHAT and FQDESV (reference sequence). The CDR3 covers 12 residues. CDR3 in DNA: TGTGCCAGCAGCTTACAGGGAGAGACCCAGTACTTC. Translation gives CASSLQGETQYF.

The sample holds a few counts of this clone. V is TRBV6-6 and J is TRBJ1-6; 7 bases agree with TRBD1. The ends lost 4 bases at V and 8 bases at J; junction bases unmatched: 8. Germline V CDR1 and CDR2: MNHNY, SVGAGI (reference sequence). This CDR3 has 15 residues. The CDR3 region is CASSSIEGAHSPLHF. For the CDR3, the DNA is TGTGCCAGCAGTTCCATAGAGGGGGCTCATTCACCCCTCCACTTT.

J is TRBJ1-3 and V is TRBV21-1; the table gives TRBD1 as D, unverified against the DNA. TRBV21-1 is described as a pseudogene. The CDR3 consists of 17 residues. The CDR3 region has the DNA TGTGCCAGCAGCAAAGCGCAGGGGCCGAGCTCTGGAAACACCATATATTTT. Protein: CASSKAQGPSSGNTIYF.